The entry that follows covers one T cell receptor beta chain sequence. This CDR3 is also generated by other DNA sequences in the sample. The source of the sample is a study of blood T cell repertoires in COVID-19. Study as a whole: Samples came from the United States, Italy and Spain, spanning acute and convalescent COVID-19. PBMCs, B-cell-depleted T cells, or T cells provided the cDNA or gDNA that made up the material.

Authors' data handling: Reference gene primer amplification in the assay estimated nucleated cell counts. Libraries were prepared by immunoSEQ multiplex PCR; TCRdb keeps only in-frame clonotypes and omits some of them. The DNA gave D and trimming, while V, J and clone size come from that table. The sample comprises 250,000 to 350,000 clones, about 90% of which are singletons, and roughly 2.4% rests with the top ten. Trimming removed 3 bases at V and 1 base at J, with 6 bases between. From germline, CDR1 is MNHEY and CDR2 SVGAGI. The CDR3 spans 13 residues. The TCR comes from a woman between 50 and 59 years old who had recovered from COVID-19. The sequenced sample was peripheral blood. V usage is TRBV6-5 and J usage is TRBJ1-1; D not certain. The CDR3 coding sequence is TGTGCCAGCAGTTATCCCGGGAACACTGAAGCTTTCTTT. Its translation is CASSYPGNTEAFF.